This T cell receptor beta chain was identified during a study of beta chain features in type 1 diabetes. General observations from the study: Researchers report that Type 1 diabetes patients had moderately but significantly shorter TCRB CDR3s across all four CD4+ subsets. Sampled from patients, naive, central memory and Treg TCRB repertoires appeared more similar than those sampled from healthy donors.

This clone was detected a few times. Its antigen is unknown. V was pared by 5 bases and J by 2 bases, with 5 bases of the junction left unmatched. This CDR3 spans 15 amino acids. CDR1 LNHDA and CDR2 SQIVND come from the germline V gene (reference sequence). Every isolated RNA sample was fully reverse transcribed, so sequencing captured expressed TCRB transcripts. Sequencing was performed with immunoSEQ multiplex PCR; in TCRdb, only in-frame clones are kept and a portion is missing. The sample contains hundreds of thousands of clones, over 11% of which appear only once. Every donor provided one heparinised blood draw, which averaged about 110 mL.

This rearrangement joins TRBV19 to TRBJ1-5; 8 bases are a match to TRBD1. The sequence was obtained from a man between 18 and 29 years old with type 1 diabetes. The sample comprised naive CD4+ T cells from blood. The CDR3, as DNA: TGTGCCAGTAGTTCGCTGGACAGGGGCAATCAGCCCCAGCATTTT. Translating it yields CASSSLDRGNQPQHF.